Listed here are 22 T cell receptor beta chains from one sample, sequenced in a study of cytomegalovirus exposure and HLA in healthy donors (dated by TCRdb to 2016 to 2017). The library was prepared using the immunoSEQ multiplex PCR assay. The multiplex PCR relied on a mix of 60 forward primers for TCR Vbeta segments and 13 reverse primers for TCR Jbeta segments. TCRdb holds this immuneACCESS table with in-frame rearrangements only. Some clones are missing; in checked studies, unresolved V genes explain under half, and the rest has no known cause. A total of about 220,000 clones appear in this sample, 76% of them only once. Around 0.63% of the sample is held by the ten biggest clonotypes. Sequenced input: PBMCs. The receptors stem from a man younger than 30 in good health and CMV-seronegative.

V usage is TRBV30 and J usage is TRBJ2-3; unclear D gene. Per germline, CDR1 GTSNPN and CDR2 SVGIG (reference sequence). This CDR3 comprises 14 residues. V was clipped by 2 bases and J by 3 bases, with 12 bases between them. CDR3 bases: TGTGCCTGGAGTCGGCTTATGCGGACAGATACGCAGTATTTT. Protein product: CAWSRLMRTDTQYF.

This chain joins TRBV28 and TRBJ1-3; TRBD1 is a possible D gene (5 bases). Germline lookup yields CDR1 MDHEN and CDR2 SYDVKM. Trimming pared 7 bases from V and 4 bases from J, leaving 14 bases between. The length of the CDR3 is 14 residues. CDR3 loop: CASTERGTGNTIYF. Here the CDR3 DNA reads TGTGCCAGCACCGAACGCGGGACCGGAAACACCATATATTTT. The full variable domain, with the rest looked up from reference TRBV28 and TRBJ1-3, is DVKVTQSSRYLVKRTGEKVFLECVQDMDHENMFWYRQDPGLGLRLIYFSYDVKMKEKGDIPEGYSVSREKKERFSLILESASTNQTSMYLCASTERGTGNTIYFGEGSWLTVV.

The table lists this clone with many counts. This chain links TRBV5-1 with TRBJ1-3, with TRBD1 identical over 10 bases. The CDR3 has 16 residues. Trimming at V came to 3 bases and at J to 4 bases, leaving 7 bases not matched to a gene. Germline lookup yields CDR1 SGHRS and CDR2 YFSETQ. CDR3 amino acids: CASSSTGGAHGNTIYF. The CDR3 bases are TGCGCCAGCAGCTCGACAGGGGGCGCTCACGGAAACACCATATATTTT.

The CDR3: CASSIGRGTTTDTQYF. CDR3 in DNA: TGTGCCAGCAGCATTGGGAGGGGTACAACCACAGATACGCAGTATTTT. The chain uses TRBV2 and TRBJ2-3; 7 bases fit TRBD2. The V segment lost 6 bases and the J segment 2 bases; nucleotides outside the gene matches: 11. The length of the CDR3 is 16 residues. Per germline, CDR1 SNHLY and CDR2 FYNNEI.

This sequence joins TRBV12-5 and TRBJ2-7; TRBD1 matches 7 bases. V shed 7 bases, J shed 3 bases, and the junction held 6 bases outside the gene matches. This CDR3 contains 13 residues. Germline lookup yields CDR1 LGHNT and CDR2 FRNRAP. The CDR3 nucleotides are TGTGCTAGTGCTCTGGGACAGAACTACGAGCAGTACTTC. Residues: CASALGQNYEQYF. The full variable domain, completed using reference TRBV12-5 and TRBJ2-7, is DARVTQTPRHKVTEMGQEVTMRCQPILGHNTVFWYRQTMMQGLELLAYFRNRAPLDDSGMPKDRFSAEMPDATLATLKIQPSEPRDSAVYFCASALGQNYEQYFGPGTRLTVT.

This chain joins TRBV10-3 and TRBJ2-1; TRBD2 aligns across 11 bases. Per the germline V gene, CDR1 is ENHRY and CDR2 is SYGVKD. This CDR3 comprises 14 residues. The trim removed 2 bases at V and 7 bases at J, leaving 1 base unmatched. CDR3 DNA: TGTGCCATCAGTGAGCGGACTAGCGGGAATGAGCAGTTCTTC. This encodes CAISERTSGNEQFF.

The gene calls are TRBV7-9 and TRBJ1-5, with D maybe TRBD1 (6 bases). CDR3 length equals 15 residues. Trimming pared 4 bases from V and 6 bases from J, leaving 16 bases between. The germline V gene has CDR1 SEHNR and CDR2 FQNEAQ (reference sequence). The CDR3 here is CASSYTASGVQPQHF. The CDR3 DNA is TGTGCCAGCAGCTATACTGCCTCAGGGGTTCAGCCCCAGCATTTT.

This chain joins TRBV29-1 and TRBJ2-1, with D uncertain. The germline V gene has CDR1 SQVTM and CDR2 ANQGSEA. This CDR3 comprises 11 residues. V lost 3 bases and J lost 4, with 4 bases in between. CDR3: CSVETYNEQFF. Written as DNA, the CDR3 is TGCAGCGTTGAGACTTACAATGAGCAGTTCTTC.

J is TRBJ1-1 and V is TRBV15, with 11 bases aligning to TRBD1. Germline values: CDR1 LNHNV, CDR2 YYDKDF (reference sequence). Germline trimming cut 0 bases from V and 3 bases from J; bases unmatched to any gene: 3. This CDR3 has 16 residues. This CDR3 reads CATSRDVGQGDTEAFF. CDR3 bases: TGTGCCACCAGCAGAGACGTGGGACAGGGGGACACTGAAGCTTTCTTT.

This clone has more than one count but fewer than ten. This CDR3 is CASVTGPVKPQHF. The CDR3 nucleotides are TGTGCCAGCGTAACAGGGCCGGTAAAGCCCCAGCATTTT. The V and J genes are TRBV2 and TRBJ1-5; maybe TRBD1 (6 bases). The CDR3 extends over 13 amino acids. Germline V gene sequence: CDR1 SNHLY, CDR2 FYNNEI. Trimming cost V 8 bases and J 8 bases, with 16 bases left between them. Drawing the rest from reference TRBV2 and TRBJ1-5, the complete variable domain is EPEVTQTPSHQVTQMGQEVILRCVPISNHLYFYWYRQILGQKVEFLVSFYNNEISEKSEIFDDQFSVERPDGSNFTLKIRSTKLEDSAMYFCASVTGPVKPQHFGDGTRLSIL.

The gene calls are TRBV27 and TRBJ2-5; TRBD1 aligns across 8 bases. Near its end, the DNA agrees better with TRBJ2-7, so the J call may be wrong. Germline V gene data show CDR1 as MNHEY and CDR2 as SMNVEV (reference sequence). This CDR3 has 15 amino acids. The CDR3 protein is CASSSFRQGYYEQYF. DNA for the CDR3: TGTGCCAGCAGTTCCTTTCGACAGGGGTACTACGAGCAGTACTTC.

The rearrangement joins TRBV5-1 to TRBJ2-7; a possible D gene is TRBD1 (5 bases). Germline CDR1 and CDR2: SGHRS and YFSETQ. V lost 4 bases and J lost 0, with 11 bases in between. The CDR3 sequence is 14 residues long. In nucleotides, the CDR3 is TGCGCCAGCAGCCTCCTCCAGGGCTCCTACGAGCAGTACTTC. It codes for CASSLLQGSYEQYF.

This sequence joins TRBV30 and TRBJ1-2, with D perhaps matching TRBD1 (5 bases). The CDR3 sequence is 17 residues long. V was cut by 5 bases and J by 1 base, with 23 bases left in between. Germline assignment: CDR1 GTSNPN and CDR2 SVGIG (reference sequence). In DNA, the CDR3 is TGTGCCTGGGGGTTCAGGGTCATCCAATCGGGTAACTATGGCTACACCTTC. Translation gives CAWGFRVIQSGNYGYTF.

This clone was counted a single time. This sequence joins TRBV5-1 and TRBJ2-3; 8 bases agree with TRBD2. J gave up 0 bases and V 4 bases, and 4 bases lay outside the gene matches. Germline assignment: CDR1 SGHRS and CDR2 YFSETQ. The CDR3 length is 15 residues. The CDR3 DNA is TGCGCCAGCAGCCTGACTAGCGCTAGCACAGATACGCAGTATTTT. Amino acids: CASSLTSASTDTQYF.

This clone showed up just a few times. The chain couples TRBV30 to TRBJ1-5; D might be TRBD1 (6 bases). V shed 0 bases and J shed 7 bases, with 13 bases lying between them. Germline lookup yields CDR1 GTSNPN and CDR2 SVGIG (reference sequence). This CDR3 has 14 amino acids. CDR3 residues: CAWSVPGAGQPQHF. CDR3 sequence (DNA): TGTGCCTGGAGTGTACCAGGGGCAGGGCAGCCCCAGCATTTT.

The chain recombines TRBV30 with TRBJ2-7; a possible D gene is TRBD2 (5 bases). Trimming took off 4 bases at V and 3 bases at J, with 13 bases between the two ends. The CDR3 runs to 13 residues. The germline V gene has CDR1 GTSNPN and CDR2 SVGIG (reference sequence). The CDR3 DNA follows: TGTGCCTGGACTTCGGGCGGGCGCTACGAGCAGTACTTC. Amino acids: CAWTSGGRYEQYF.

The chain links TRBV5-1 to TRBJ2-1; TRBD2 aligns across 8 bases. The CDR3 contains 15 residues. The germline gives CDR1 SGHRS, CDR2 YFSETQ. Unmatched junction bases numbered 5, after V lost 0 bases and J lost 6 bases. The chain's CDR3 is CASSLDGRAGNEQFF. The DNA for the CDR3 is TGCGCCAGCAGCTTGGACGGGAGGGCCGGCAATGAGCAGTTCTTC.

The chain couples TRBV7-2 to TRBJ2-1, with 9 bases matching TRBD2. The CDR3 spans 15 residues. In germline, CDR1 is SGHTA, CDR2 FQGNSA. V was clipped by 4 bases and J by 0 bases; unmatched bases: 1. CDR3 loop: CASSYSGSSYNEQFF. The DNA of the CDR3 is TGTGCCAGCAGCTATAGCGGGAGCTCCTACAATGAGCAGTTCTTC. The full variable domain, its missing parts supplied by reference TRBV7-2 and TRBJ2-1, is GAGVSQSPSNKVTEKGKDVELRCDPISGHTALYWYRQSLGQGLEFLIYFQGNSAPDKSGLPSDRFSAERTGGSVSTLTIQRTQQEDSAVYLCASSYSGSSYNEQFFGPGTRLTVL.

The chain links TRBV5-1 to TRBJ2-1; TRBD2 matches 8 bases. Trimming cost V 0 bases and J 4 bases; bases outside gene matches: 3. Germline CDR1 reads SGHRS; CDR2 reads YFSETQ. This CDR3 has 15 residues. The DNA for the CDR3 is TGCGCCAGCAGCTTGGAGGGACTAGAGTACAATGAGCAGTTCTTC. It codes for CASSLEGLEYNEQFF.

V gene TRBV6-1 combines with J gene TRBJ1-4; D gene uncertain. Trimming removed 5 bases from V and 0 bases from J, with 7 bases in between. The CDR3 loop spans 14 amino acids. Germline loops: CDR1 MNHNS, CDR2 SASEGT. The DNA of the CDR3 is TGTGCCAGCAGTTATGGCTCAACTAATGAAAAACTGTTTTTT. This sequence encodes CASSYGSTNEKLFF.

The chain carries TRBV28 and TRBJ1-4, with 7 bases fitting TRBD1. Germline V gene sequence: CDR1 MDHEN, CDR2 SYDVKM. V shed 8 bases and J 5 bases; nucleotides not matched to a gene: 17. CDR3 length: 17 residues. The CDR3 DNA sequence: TGTGCCAGCCCTACACCAAGGGGGCTTGGGGGAAATGAAAAACTGTTTTTT. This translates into CASPTPRGLGGNEKLFF.

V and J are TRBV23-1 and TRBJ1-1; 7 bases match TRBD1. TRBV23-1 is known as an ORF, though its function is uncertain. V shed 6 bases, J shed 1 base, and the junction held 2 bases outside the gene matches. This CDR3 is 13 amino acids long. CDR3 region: CASRDRENTEAFF. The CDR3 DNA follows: TGCGCCAGCAGAGACAGGGAGAACACTGAAGCTTTCTTT.